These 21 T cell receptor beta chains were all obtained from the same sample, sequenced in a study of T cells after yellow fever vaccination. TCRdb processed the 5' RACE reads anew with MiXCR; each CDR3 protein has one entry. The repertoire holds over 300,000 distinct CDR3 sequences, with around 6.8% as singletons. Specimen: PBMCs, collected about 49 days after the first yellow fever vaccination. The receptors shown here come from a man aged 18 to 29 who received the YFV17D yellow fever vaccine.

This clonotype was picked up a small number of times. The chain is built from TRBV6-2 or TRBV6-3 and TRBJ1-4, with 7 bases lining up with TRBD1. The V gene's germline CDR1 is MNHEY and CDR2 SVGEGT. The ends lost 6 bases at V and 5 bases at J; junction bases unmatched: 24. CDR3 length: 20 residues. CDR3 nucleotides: TGTGCCAGCAGAAACGATTACGGGTTCGGGACAGTTGAATGGAATGAAAAACTGTTTTTT. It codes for CASRNDYGFGTVEWNEKLFF.

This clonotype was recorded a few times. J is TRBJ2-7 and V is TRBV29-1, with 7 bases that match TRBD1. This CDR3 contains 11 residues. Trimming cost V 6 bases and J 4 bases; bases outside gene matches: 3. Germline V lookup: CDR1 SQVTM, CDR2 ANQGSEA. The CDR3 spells CSVGQVYEQYF. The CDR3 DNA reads TGCAGCGTCGGACAGGTATACGAGCAGTACTTC.

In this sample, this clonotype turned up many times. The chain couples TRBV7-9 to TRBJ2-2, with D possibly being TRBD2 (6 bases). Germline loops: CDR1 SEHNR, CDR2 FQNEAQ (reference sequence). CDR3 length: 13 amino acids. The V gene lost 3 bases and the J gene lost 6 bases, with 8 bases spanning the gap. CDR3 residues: CASSFWEAGELFF. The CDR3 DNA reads TGTGCCAGCAGCTTCTGGGAGGCCGGGGAGCTGTTTTTT.

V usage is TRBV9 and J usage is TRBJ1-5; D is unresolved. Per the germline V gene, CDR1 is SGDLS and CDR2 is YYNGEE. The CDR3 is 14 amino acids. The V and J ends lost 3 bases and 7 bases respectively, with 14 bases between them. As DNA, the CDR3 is TGTGCCAGCAGCGACGATGGAGGTCTGCAGCCCCAGCATTTT. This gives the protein CASSDDGGLQPQHF.

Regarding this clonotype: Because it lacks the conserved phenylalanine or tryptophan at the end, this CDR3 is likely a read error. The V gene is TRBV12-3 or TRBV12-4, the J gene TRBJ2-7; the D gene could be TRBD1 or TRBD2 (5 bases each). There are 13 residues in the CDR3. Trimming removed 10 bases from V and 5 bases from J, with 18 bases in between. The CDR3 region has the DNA TGTGCCATTTCCCGGGGCGCCTACCACGAGCAGTACTCC. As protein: CAISRGAYHEQYS.

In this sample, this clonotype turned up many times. The CDR3 bases are TGCAGTGCGCTAGGAGGGCGCAGCTCCTACGAGCAGTACGTC. This translates into CSALGGRSSYEQYV. The chain links TRBV20-1 to TRBJ2-7; D may be TRBD2 (6 bases). Germline CDR1 is DFQATT and CDR2 is SNEGSKA (reference sequence). The CDR3 has 14 residues. V lost 6 bases to trimming and J lost 0 bases, with 15 bases between them.

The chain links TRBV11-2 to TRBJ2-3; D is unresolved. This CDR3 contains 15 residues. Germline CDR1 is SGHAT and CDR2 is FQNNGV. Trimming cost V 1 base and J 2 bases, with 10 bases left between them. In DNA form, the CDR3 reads TGTGCCAGCAGCTTAGCCCTGGGCAACACAGATACGCAGTATTTT. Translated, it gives CASSLALGNTDTQYF.

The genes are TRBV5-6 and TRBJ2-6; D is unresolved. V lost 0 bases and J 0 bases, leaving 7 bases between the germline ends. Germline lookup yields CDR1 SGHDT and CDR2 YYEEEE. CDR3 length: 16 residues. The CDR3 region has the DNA TGTGCCAGCAGCTTGGAACAGCACTCTGGGGCCAACGTCCTGACTTTC. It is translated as CASSLEQHSGANVLTF.

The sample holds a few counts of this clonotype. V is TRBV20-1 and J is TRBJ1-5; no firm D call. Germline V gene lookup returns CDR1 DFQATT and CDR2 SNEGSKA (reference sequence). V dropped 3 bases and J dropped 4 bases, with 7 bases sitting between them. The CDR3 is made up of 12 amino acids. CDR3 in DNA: TGCAGTGCTAGTCGCGGAAATCAGCCCCAGCATTTT. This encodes CSASRGNQPQHF.

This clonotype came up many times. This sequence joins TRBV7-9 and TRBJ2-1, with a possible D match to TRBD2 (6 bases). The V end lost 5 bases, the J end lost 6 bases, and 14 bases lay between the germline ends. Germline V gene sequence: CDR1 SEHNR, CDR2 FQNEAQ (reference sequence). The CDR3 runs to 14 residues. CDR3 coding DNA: TGTGCCAGCAGCACTTCCGGGACTCCCAATGAGCAGTTCTTC. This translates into CASSTSGTPNEQFF. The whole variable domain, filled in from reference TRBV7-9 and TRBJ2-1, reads DTGVSQNPRHKITKRGQNVTFRCDPISEHNRLYWYRQTLGQGPEFLTYFQNEAQLEKSRLLSDRFSAERPKGSFSTLEIQRTEQGDSAMYLCASSTSGTPNEQFFGPGTRLTVL.

This chain's CDR3 is CASMYYGLNTEAFF. Written as DNA, the CDR3 is TGTGCCAGCATGTACTATGGTCTGAACACTGAAGCTTTCTTT. J is TRBJ1-1 and V is TRBV27; unclear D gene. Germline-derived CDR1 and CDR2 are MNHEY and SMNVEV (reference sequence). This CDR3 spans 14 amino acids. Between the trimmed V and J ends, which lost 7 bases and 0 bases, there was a span of 12 bases.

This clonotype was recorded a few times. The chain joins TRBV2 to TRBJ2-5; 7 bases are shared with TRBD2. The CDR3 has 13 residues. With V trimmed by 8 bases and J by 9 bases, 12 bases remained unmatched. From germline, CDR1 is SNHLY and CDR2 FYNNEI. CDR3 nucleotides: TGTGCCAGCGCCGTACGTGTGGGGGGGGCCCAGTACTTC. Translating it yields CASAVRVGGAQYF. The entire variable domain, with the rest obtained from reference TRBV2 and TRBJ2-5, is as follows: EPEVTQTPSHQVTQMGQEVILRCVPISNHLYFYWYRQILGQKVEFLVSFYNNEISEKSEIFDDQFSVERPDGSNFTLKIRSTKLEDSAMYFCASAVRVGGAQYFGPGTRLLVL.

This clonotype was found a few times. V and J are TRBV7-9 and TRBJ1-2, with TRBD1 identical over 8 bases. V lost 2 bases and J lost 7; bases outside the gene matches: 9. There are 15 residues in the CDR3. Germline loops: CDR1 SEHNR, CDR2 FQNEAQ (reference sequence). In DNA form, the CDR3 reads TGTGCCAGCAGCTTACCGATCGGACAGGGTGGTGGCTACACCTTC. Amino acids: CASSLPIGQGGGYTF.

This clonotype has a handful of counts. The CDR3: CASSYSGPPGNEQFF. DNA for the CDR3: TGTGCCAGCAGTTATTCCGGGCCCCCGGGGAATGAGCAGTTCTTC. The chain employs TRBV6-2 or TRBV6-3 and TRBJ2-1, with a possible D match to TRBD2 (5 bases). The germline V gene has CDR1 MNHEY and CDR2 SVGEGT. This CDR3 contains 15 residues. Trimming removed 3 bases from V and 7 bases from J, with 16 bases in between.

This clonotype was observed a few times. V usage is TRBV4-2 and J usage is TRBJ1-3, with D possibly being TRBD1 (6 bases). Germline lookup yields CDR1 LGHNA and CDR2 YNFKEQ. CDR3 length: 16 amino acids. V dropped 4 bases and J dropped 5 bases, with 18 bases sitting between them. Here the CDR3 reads CASSPNFRDTRNTIYF. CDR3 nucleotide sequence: TGTGCCAGCAGCCCAAACTTTAGGGACACCAGAAACACCATATATTTT.

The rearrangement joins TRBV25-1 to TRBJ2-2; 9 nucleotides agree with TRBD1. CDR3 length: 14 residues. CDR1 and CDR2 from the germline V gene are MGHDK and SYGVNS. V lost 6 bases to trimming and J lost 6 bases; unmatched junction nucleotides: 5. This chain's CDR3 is CASRGQGIAGELFF. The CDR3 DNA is TGTGCCAGCAGGGGACAGGGTATCGCCGGGGAGCTGTTTTTT.

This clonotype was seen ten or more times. CDR3 region: CASSLSGQGDGELFF. The CDR3 DNA reads TGTGCCAGCAGTTTATCGGGACAGGGTGACGGGGAGCTGTTTTTT. The gene calls are TRBV28 and TRBJ2-2, with TRBD1 matching over 9 bases. CDR3 length: 15 residues. V gave up 1 base and J gave up 7 bases; unmatched junction bases: 4. CDR1 MDHEN and CDR2 SYDVKM come from the germline V gene.

DNA for the CDR3: TGTGCCAGCAGCCCAGGGTACCGAAATTCACCCCTCCACTTT. It is translated as CASSPGYRNSPLHF. The chain links TRBV12-3 or TRBV12-4 to TRBJ1-6, with D maybe TRBD1 (5 bases). The CDR3 runs to 14 residues. Trimming shortened V by 6 bases and J by 7 bases, and 13 bases separated the two germline ends.

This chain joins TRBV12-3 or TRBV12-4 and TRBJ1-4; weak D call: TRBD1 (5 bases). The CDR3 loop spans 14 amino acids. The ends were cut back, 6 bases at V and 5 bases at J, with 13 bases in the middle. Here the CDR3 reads CASSRDSRNEKLFF. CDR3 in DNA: TGTGCCAGCAGCCGTGACAGTCGAAATGAAAAACTGTTTTTT.

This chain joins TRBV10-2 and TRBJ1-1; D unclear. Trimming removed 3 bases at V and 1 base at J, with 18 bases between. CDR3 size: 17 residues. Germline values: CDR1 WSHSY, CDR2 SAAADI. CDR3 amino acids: CASSEIWEGKGNTEAFF. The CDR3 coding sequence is TGCGCCAGCAGTGAAATCTGGGAAGGGAAGGGGAACACTGAAGCTTTCTTT.

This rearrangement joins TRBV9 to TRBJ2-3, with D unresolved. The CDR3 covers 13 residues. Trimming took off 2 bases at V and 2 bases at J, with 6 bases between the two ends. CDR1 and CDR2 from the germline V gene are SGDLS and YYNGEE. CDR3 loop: CASSVLTTDTQYF. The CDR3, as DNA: TGTGCCAGCAGCGTTCTGACCACAGATACGCAGTATTTT.